Listed below are T cell receptor beta chains from one sample, sequenced in a study of identical twins. TCRdb recomputed calls from the 5' RACE reads with MiXCR, one row per CDR3 protein. This table holds about 530,000 distinct CDR3 sequences, 20% to 25% found once. These sequences were also reported in another study, on yellow fever vaccine responses in identical twins.

The specimen was CD4+ T cells sorted from blood. The receptors were sampled from a young woman in good health. The CDR3 runs from the conserved cysteine through the conserved F or W. The order of the fields is clone size, V gene, J gene, D gene, CDR3 DNA, CDR3 protein. A D gene is named only where the DNA matches it firmly. Expanded clones get a size class; other rows say once, few or many, or leave the size out.

clone_size: .
v_call: TRBV6-7
j_call: TRBJ2-1
d_call: .
cdr3_nt: TGTGCCAGCAGCCCCCGCAGGGTACTAAACAATGAGCAGTTCTTC
cdr3_aa: CASSPRRVLNNEQFF

clone_size: .
v_call: TRBV9
j_call: TRBJ2-1
d_call: TRBD2
cdr3_nt: TGTGCCAGCAGCGTAGTGGGGGGGCTAGCGGGAGTTGAGCAGTTCTTC
cdr3_aa: CASSVVGGLAGVEQFF

clone_size: few
v_call: TRBV10-3
j_call: TRBJ1-1
d_call: .
cdr3_nt: TGTGCCATCAGTGAGGCGAAAAACCTGTGGGCTTTCTTT
cdr3_aa: CAISEAKNLWAFF

clone_size: .
v_call: TRBV9
j_call: TRBJ2-5
d_call: .
cdr3_nt: TGTGCCAGCAGCAATACAGGGAAGCTCCAAGAGACCCAGTACTTC
cdr3_aa: CASSNTGKLQETQYF

clone_size: .
v_call: TRBV3-1
j_call: TRBJ2-7
d_call: .
cdr3_nt: TGTGCCAGCAGCCAAACCCGCGTAGGCTTTCGCGAGCAGTACTTC
cdr3_aa: CASSQTRVGFREQYF

clone_size: .
v_call: TRBV12-3/TRBV12-4
j_call: TRBJ1-2
d_call: .
cdr3_nt: TGTGCCAGCAGACTACAGGACAGCGGTTATGGCTACACCTTC
cdr3_aa: CASRLQDSGYGYTF

clone_size: .
v_call: TRBV3-1
j_call: TRBJ2-1
d_call: .
cdr3_nt: TGTGCCAGCAGCCAACTACCGGGGGTGGTCAATGAGCAGTTCTTC
cdr3_aa: CASSQLPGVVNEQFF

clone_size: few
v_call: TRBV3-1
j_call: TRBJ1-2
d_call: .
cdr3_nt: TGTGCCAGCAGGCGTAGGACAGATTCTGGCTACACCTTC
cdr3_aa: CASRRRTDSGYTF

clone_size: few
v_call: TRBV5-1
j_call: TRBJ2-6
d_call: .
cdr3_nt: TGCGCCAGCGCCTCGGGTGAGGCTGGGGCCAACGTCCTGACTTTC
cdr3_aa: CASASGEAGANVLTF

clone_size: .
v_call: TRBV7-9
j_call: TRBJ1-1
d_call: .
cdr3_nt: TGTGCCAGCAGCCTAGACCTGAGGATTACTGAAGCTTTCTTT
cdr3_aa: CASSLDLRITEAFF

clone_size: .
v_call: TRBV20-1
j_call: TRBJ2-6
d_call: .
cdr3_nt: TGCAGTGCTAGAGATCAAGGGTCGAGCTCTGGGGCCAACGTCCTGACTTTC
cdr3_aa: CSARDQGSSSGANVLTF

clone_size: .
v_call: TRBV4-1
j_call: TRBJ2-7
d_call: TRBD2
cdr3_nt: TGCGCCAGCAGCCAAGCGGGTGCGGGAGTGAGCCACGAGCAGTACTTC
cdr3_aa: CASSQAGAGVSHEQYF

clone_size: .
v_call: TRBV2
j_call: TRBJ2-7
d_call: TRBD2
cdr3_nt: TGTGCCAGCAGTGCTAGCGGGAGGATGGAGATCCACGAGCAGTACTTC
cdr3_aa: CASSASGRMEIHEQYF